By share, the clone carrying this T cell receptor beta chain ranks as medium-sized. Its antigen remains unidentified. This beta chain is an unintended read in a library built for alpha chains; its size means little. This specimen belongs to a study of spatial heterogeneity in lung cancer. Time point defined: sample taken at primary tumor resection. Patients with untreated early-stage non-small cell lung cancer, numbering around 71, were the donors. Study-wide results and caveats: Mutation counts in tumors were tracked by counts of expanded intratumoral alpha and beta TCRs.

TCRdb recomputed calls from the 5' RACE reads with MiXCR, one row per CDR3 protein. The sample includes around 5,800 distinct CDR3 sequences, less than 9.5% of them seen just once. The CDR3 sequence is 13 residues long. Trimming cost V 1 base and J 2 bases, with 9 bases left between them. Germline loops: CDR1 DFQATT, CDR2 SNEGSKA (reference sequence). This chain connects TRBV20-1 to TRBJ2-7, with D possibly being TRBD2 (6 bases). The specimen was lung tumor tissue, collected at surgery. This receptor was identified in a female donor with early-stage non-small cell lung cancer. CDR3 bases: TGCAGTGCTAGAGCGGGGGTGGCCTACGAGCAGTACTTC. Translation: CSARAGVAYEQYF.